This T cell receptor beta chain was retrieved from a study of post-analysis software for immune sequencing data. Study outcomes and limitations: Pronounced co-clustering by F measure was evident among identically batched samples. TRBV5-6, TRBV5-1 and TRBV20-1 belonged to a set of about 5 TRBV segments that were more frequent in patients than controls.

Unique molecular identifiers were present in the TCR beta cDNA libraries. T cells, roughly 0.9 to 11 million of them, yielded about half a million cDNA molecules. TCRdb independently ran MiXCR on the PCR reads; one entry per CDR3 protein. The sample lists 450,000 to 650,000 distinct CDR3 sequences; about 40% were seen once. This CDR3 has 15 amino acids. Trimming removed 4 bases from V and 8 bases from J; junction bases left unmatched: 10. The germline CDR1 and CDR2 sequences are SGHTA and FQGTGA. This clonotype came up a few times. What it binds is not known. Sequenced sample: blood. The sequence came from a girl aged 10 to 17 with multiple sclerosis. This chain uses TRBV7-3 with TRBJ2-1; the match to TRBD2 covers 8 bases. CDR3 sequence reads: CASSSRTSRGDEQFF. The CDR3 DNA sequence: TGTGCCAGCAGCTCTCGGACTAGCCGGGGGGATGAGCAGTTCTTC.